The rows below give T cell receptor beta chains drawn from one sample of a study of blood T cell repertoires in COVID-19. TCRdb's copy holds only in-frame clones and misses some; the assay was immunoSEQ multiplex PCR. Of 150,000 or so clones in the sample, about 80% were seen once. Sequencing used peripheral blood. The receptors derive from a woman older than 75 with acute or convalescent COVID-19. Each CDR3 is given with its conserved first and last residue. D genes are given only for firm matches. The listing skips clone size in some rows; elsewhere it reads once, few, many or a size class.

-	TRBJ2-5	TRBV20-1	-	TGCAGTGCTAGCACTCAAGAGACCCAGTACTTC	CSASTQETQYF
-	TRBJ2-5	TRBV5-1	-	TGCGCCAGCCGCGCTTCTCCGGTGGAGACCCAGTACTTC	CASRASPVETQYF
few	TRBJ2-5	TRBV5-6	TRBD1	TGTGCCAGCAGCTTGTACAGGGGAGAGACCCAGTACTTC	CASSLYRGETQYF
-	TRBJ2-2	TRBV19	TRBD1	TGTGCCAGTAGGGGGGGACAGGCTAACACCGGGGAGCTGTTTTTT	CASRGGQANTGELFF
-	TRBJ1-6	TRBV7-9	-	TGTGCCAGCAGCGGAGTCGGGGATTCACCCCTCCACTTT	CASSGVGDSPLHF
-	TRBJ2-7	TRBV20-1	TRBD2	TGCAGTGCTAGTGGCCCGGGAGGCACCGAGCAGTACTTC	CSASGPGGTEQYF
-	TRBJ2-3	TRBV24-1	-	TGTGCCACCAGTGCCGAGGTCGGGAGCACAGATACGCAGTATTTT	CATSAEVGSTDTQYF
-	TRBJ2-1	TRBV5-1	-	TGCGCCAGCAGCTTGCCGAAAATCCGACAGGCCCTCTCCTACAATGAGCAGTTCTTC	CASSLPKIRQALSYNEQFF
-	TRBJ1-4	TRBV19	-	TGTGCCAGTAGACAGAGCCTCCAAAGCAAACTGTTTTTT	CASRQSLQSKLFF
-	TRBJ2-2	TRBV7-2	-	TGTGCCAGCAGCTTAGGCGGGTGGAACACCGGGGAGCTGTTTTTT	CASSLGGWNTGELFF
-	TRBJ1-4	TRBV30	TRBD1	TGTGCCTGGAGTGTAAGGGGACAGCTGATTAATGAAAAACTGTTTTTT	CAWSVRGQLINEKLFF
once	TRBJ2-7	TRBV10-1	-	TGCGCCAGCAGTGACGCCCCGGACACGTTATCCTACGAGCAGTACTTC	CASSDAPDTLSYEQYF
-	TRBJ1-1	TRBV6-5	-	TGTGCCAGCAGATCTTCAGGCAACACTGAAGCTTTCTTT	CASRSSGNTEAFF
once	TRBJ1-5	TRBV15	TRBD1	TGTGCCACCAGCAGAGATCTCTCGACAGGGGCTATTAGCAATCAGCCCCAGCATTTT	CATSRDLSTGAISNQPQHF
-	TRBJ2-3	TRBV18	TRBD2	TGTGCCAGCTCACCGACTAGCGGGAGGGTGTATTTT	CASSPTSGRVYF
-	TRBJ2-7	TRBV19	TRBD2	TGTGCCAGTAGTATAGCCCTAGCGGAAACCTACGAGCAGTACTTC	CASSIALAETYEQYF